Listed below are T cell receptor beta chains from one sample, sequenced in a study of blood T cell repertoires in COVID-19. Produced via immunoSEQ multiplex PCR; TCRdb's table is partial and in-frame only. In the table there are approximately 130,000 clones, about 80% of which are singletons. Sample: peripheral blood. All receptors come from a man aged 40-49 years with active or convalescent COVID-19. The CDR3 runs from the conserved cysteine through the conserved F or W. Fields, in order: D gene, clone size, V gene, J gene, CDR3 DNA, CDR3 protein. A D gene is named only where the DNA matches it firmly. Clone size is shown for a subset of rows, as once, few, many or a class of expanded clone.

TRBD1,-,TRBV19,TRBJ2-3,TGTGCCAGTAGTACTCCTGACAGGGGCAACACAGATACGCAGTATTTT,CASSTPDRGNTDTQYF
TRBD2,-,TRBV25-1,TRBJ2-1,TGTGCCAGCAGTTCGGGGGGGGATGAGCAGTTCTTC,CASSSGGDEQFF
-,-,TRBV5-6,TRBJ2-2,TGTGCCAGCAGCTTGTGGAATCTGGGGGCGCGTACCGGGGAGCTGTTTTTT,CASSLWNLGARTGELFF
-,once,TRBV11-2,TRBJ1-1,TGTGCCAGCAGCTTAGGGCAGAACACTGAAGCTTTCTTT,CASSLGQNTEAFF
TRBD1,-,TRBV11-2,TRBJ1-1,TGTGCCAGCAGCTTAGATTCGCGGGACAGGGGCTTTAACACTGAAGCTTTCTTT,CASSLDSRDRGFNTEAFF
-,-,TRBV20-1,TRBJ2-3,TGCAGTGCTAGGTACACAGATACGCAGTATTTT,CSARYTDTQYF
TRBD1,-,TRBV12-5,TRBJ1-2,TGTGCTAGTGGTCCAATCGGGGACAGCTATGGCTACACCTTC,CASGPIGDSYGYTF
-,-,TRBV7-2,TRBJ1-1,TGTGCCAGCAGCTTAAACCGAGGGATACGCACTGAAGCTTTCTTT,CASSLNRGIRTEAFF
TRBD1,few,TRBV6-5,TRBJ1-2,TGTGCCAGCAAAACAGGGGAACGAGGCTACACCTTC,CASKTGERGYTF
TRBD1,-,TRBV6-5,TRBJ1-5,TGTGCCAGCAGACTAGACAGGGCCAACAATCAGCCCCAGCATTTT,CASRLDRANNQPQHF
TRBD2,-,TRBV18,TRBJ2-3,TGTGCCAGCTCACCACCGGTGGCAAGCGGGGTTGATACGCAGTATTTT,CASSPPVASGVDTQYF
TRBD1,-,TRBV6-5,TRBJ1-6,TGTGCCAGCAGCCCCGCCGACAGGGCTAATTCACCCCTCCACTTT,CASSPADRANSPLHF
-,-,TRBV20-1,TRBJ2-1,TGCAGTGCTAGAGATCAGGCGCGTCTGTTCTTC,CSARDQARLFF
TRBD2,-,TRBV6-5,TRBJ2-7,TGTGCCAGCAGTTACTCCACTAGCGGGGGGGCCTCCGAGCAGTACTTC,CASSYSTSGGASEQYF
-,once,TRBV27,TRBJ2-5,TGTGCCAGCAGTTTATCGTGGAGGGAGACCCAGTACTTC,CASSLSWRETQYF
TRBD1,-,TRBV7-3,TRBJ1-1,TGTGCCAGCAGAGCCGACAGGGGGGTTGGTGAAGCTTTCTTT,CASRADRGVGEAFF
-,few,TRBV30,TRBJ2-7,TGTGCCTGGAGTGCGAAGGACCGGACAGCAGGATCCTACGAGCAGTACTTC,CAWSAKDRTAGSYEQYF
TRBD1,-,TRBV5-8,TRBJ2-3,TGTGCCACCGTAGACAGGGAATGGGTTTGGGATACGCAGTATTTT,CATVDREWVWDTQYF
-,-,TRBV18,TRBJ1-1,TGTGCCAGCTCACCGACCCTGGAGACTGAAGCTTTCTTT,CASSPTLETEAFF